These 22 T cell receptor beta chains were sequenced from one sample in a study of follicular helper T cells after annual influenza vaccination. Profiling relied on immunoSEQ multiplex PCR, and the TCRdb table lists in-frame clones only, not all of them. In the table there are some 30,000 clones, approximately 81% of which are singletons. Specified time point: 2014-2015 season, pre-vaccination. Material: CXCR5+ CD38- circulating T follicular helper cells from blood, obtained on the day of influenza vaccination. As for subset: circulating Tfh, non-naive CD4+CXCR5+PD-1+ (ICOS+CD38+ or ICOS-CD38-). The receptors here all came from an adult who received the influenza vaccine.

The V and J genes are TRBV1 and TRBJ1-3. TRBV1 is reported as a pseudogene. CDR3 length equals 17 residues. CDR3 in amino acids: CTSSQDSTVCSGNTIYF. The CDR3 coding sequence is TGCACCAGCAGCCAAGATAGCACGGTCTGCTCTGGAAACACCATATATTTT.

The chain links TRBV6-5 to TRBJ1-6; TRBD1 matches at 11 bases. This CDR3 contains 13 residues. Losses at the gene ends were 8 bases for V and 9 bases for J; bases not matched to a gene: 3. Germline-derived CDR1 and CDR2 are MNHEY and SVGAGI. The CDR3 loop is CASWTGGFSPLHF. DNA of the CDR3: TGTGCCAGCTGGACAGGGGGCTTTTCACCCCTCCACTTT.

This clone was detected only once. The chain links TRBV29-1 to TRBJ1-2, with D perhaps TRBD1 (5 bases). The V end lost 2 bases, the J end lost 3 bases, and 10 bases lay between the germline ends. CDR1 is SQVTM, CDR2 ANQGSEA, per germline. The CDR3 extends over 13 amino acids. CDR3 protein: CSVERDSHYGYTF. The CDR3 DNA reads as TGCAGCGTTGAAAGAGACAGTCACTATGGCTACACCTTC.

The rearrangement links TRBV2 to TRBJ1-4, with 12 bases aligning to TRBD1. V dropped 6 bases and J dropped 8; count of bases not matched to a gene: 7. The CDR3 is 15 amino acids. Germline V CDR1 and CDR2: SNHLY, FYNNEI. The CDR3 DNA reads as TGTGCCAGCAGCTCCGCGGGGACAGGGGGCGAAAAACTGTTTTTT. Translated: CASSSAGTGGEKLFF.

The V call is TRBV2, the J call TRBJ2-5; 7 bases line up with TRBD1. CDR1 is SNHLY, CDR2 FYNNEI, per germline. The length of the CDR3 is 15 residues. Losses at the gene ends were 10 bases for V and 0 bases for J; bases not matched to a gene: 11. CDR3 in amino acids: CATSAWGTDQETQYF. The CDR3 DNA is TGTGCCACCTCGGCGTGGGGGACAGACCAAGAGACCCAGTACTTC.

The chain uses TRBV16 and TRBJ2-1, with 9 bases that match TRBD1. Trimming at V came to 2 bases and at J to 8 bases, leaving 7 bases not matched to a gene. Germline CDR1 reads KGHSY; CDR2 reads FQNENV. There are 15 residues in the CDR3. The DNA of the CDR3 is TGTGCCAGCAGCCAAATCGGGACAGGGAAAGATGAGCAGTTCTTC. Translated, it gives CASSQIGTGKDEQFF.

The genes are TRBV9 and TRBJ1-3; 9 bases fit TRBD1. V trimming: 3 bases; J trimming: 3 bases; junction bases outside the gene matches: 4. The CDR3 has 15 residues. Germline V gives CDR1 SGDLS, CDR2 YYNGEE. The CDR3 region is CASSATGGNGNTIYF. CDR3 bases: TGTGCCAGCAGCGCGACAGGGGGAAATGGAAACACCATATATTTT.

This chain joins TRBV7-2 and TRBJ2-1; weak D call: TRBD1 (7 bases). The CDR3 loop spans 14 amino acids. Trimming cost V 4 bases and J 7 bases, with 14 bases left between them. Germline CDR1 SGHTA, CDR2 FQGNSA. CDR3 bases: TGTGCCAGCAGCTCCAGGGGGGTGGTGAATGAGCAGTTCTTC. Translated, it gives CASSSRGVVNEQFF. Using reference TRBV7-2 and TRBJ2-1 for the parts outside the CDR3, the full variable domain is GAGVSQSPSNKVTEKGKDVELRCDPISGHTALYWYRQSLGQGLEFLIYFQGNSAPDKSGLPSDRFSAERTGGSVSTLTIQRTQQEDSAVYLCASSSRGVVNEQFFGPGTRLTVL.

This clone was picked up a small number of times. The V call is TRBV6-6, the J call TRBJ1-5, with D tentatively TRBD1 (6 bases). The CDR3 sequence is 14 residues long. From germline, CDR1 is MNHNY and CDR2 SVGAGI (reference sequence). Trimming removed 7 bases from V and 6 bases from J, with 16 bases in between. The CDR3 nucleotides read TGTGCCAGCATGAAACAGGGAGTAGGTCAGCCCCAGCATTTT. It encodes CASMKQGVGQPQHF.

The chain joins TRBV2 to TRBJ1-4; D is undetermined. CDR1 and CDR2 (germline): SNHLY, FYNNEI. The CDR3 totals 11 residues. V lost 3 bases, J lost 8 bases, and 4 bases lay in between. In DNA, the CDR3 is TGTGCCAGCAGTGAGGGCGAAAAACTGTTTTTT. Its translation: CASSEGEKLFF.

The V and J genes are TRBV19 and TRBJ1-1, with 8 positions matching TRBD1. Trimming at V came to 5 bases and at J to 6 bases, leaving 8 bases not matched to a gene. The CDR3 consists of 14 residues. Per germline, CDR1 LNHDA and CDR2 SQIVND (reference sequence). CDR3 DNA sequence: TGTGCCAGTAGTCTCAGGGGGCAAAGGCCTGAAGCTTTCTTT. Amino acids: CASSLRGQRPEAFF.

This clone occurred a few times. The chain is built from TRBV18 and TRBJ1-1, with a weak D call TRBD1 (5 bases). The CDR3 is 15 amino acids. Trimming cost V 2 bases and J 5 bases, with 15 bases left between them. Germline CDR1 is KGHSH and CDR2 is LQKENI. Here the CDR3 reads CASSPSTGVGTEAFF. In DNA, the CDR3 is TGTGCCAGCTCACCATCAACAGGCGTAGGGACTGAAGCTTTCTTT.

The V gene is TRBV5-1, the J gene TRBJ2-2; 8 nucleotides align to TRBD1. The germline gives CDR1 SGHRS, CDR2 YFSETQ. Losses at the gene ends were 0 bases for V and 0 bases for J; bases not matched to a gene: 4. This CDR3 contains 17 residues. In DNA, the CDR3 is TGCGCCAGCAGCTTGGCCAGGGGGCTCTCGAACACCGGGGAGCTGTTTTTT. Residues: CASSLARGLSNTGELFF.

This chain uses TRBV7-2 with TRBJ2-1, with 7 bases that match TRBD2. Germline CDR1 and CDR2: SGHTA and FQGNSA. CDR3 length equals 15 residues. J lost 4 bases, V lost 5 bases, and 8 bases had no gene match. DNA of the CDR3: TGTGCCAGCAGCCCAAGGGCGGGAGAGTACAATGAGCAGTTCTTC. This codes for CASSPRAGEYNEQFF.

This chain uses TRBV5-1 with TRBJ1-1, with TRBD1 matching 9 bases. Germline CDR1 reads SGHRS; CDR2 reads YFSETQ. The CDR3 contains 15 residues. With 2 bases clipped from V and 2 bases from J, the junction kept 4 bases outside the gene matches. The CDR3 here is CASSFGTGRNTEAFF. The CDR3 nucleotides are TGCGCCAGCAGCTTTGGGACAGGGAGAAACACTGAAGCTTTCTTT.

V and J are TRBV2 and TRBJ2-3; D is ambiguous. The V gene's germline CDR1 is SNHLY and CDR2 FYNNEI. V shed 8 bases and J shed 9 bases, with 15 bases lying between them. The CDR3 loop spans 12 amino acids. The CDR3 nucleotides read TGTGCCAGCGCGGTTTCATCAAAGACGCAGTATTTT. It translates to CASAVSSKTQYF.

This clone came up a few times. V is TRBV2 and J is TRBJ2-7; D possibly corresponds to TRBD2 (7 bases). This CDR3 contains 14 residues. Germline loops: CDR1 SNHLY, CDR2 FYNNEI. V was shortened by 6 bases and J by 3 bases, with 15 bases between the two germline ends. The CDR3, as DNA: TGTGCCAGCAGGGGCCGGGGGGCACTCTACGAGCAGTACTTC. This encodes CASRGRGALYEQYF. Full variable domain (missing parts from reference TRBV2 and TRBJ2-7): EPEVTQTPSHQVTQMGQEVILRCVPISNHLYFYWYRQILGQKVEFLVSFYNNEISEKSEIFDDQFSVERPDGSNFTLKIRSTKLEDSAMYFCASRGRGALYEQYFGPGTRLTVT.

CDR3 loop: CASSGTWDRSYEQYF. The CDR3 DNA is TGTGCCAGCAGCGGAACCTGGGACAGGTCCTACGAGCAGTACTTC. The chain couples TRBV7-2 to TRBJ2-7; TRBD1 matches at 8 bases. V trimming: 5 bases; J trimming: 1 base; junction bases outside the gene matches: 7. CDR3 length: 15 amino acids. Germline V gives CDR1 SGHTA, CDR2 FQGNSA.

There are a few counts of this clone. The J gene is TRBJ1-5, the V gene TRBV2; D is unresolved. The CDR3 is 14 amino acids. Per germline, CDR1 SNHLY and CDR2 FYNNEI. V was shortened by 4 bases and J by 0 bases, with 7 bases between the two germline ends. CDR3 in amino acids: CASSVLSSNQPQHF. CDR3 sequence (DNA): TGTGCCAGCAGTGTTCTTTCTAGCAATCAGCCCCAGCATTTT.

The rearrangement uses TRBV2 and TRBJ2-7; the match to TRBD1 covers 9 bases. The CDR3 is made up of 13 amino acids. Germline assignment: CDR1 SNHLY and CDR2 FYNNEI. V shed 7 bases, J shed 5 bases, and the junction held 6 bases outside the gene matches. The CDR3 bases are TGTGCCAGCAACCGGGACAGGGACAACGAGCAGTACTTC. It specifies CASNRDRDNEQYF.

The rearrangement joins TRBV18 to TRBJ1-2; maybe TRBD1 (5 bases). Germline V gene lookup returns CDR1 KGHSH and CDR2 LQKENI. Trimming removed 2 bases from V and 3 bases from J, with 7 bases in between. The CDR3 length is 13 residues. The CDR3 coding sequence is TGTGCCAGCTCACCAGACAGCGACTATGGCTACACCTTC. Its protein product is CASSPDSDYGYTF.

The CDR3: CASSVGRGNTIYF. DNA for the CDR3: TGTGCCAGCAGCGTAGGCAGGGGCAACACCATATATTTT. The chain couples TRBV9 to TRBJ1-3, with D perhaps matching TRBD1 (6 bases). Trimming pared 0 bases from V and 7 bases from J, leaving 8 bases between. This CDR3 is 13 amino acids long. From germline, CDR1 is SGDLS and CDR2 YYNGEE.